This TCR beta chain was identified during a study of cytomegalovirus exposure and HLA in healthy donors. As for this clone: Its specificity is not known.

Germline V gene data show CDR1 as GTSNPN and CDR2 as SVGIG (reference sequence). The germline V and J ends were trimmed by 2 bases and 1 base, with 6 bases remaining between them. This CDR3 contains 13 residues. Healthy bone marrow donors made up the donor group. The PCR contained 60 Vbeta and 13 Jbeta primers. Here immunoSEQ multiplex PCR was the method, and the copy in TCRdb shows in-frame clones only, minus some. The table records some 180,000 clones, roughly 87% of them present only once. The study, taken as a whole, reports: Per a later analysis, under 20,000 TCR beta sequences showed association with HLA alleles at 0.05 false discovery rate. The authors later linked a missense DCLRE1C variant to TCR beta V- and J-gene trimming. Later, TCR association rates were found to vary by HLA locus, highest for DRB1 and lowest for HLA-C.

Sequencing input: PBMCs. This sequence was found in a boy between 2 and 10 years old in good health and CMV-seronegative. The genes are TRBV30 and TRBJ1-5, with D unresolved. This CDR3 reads CAWSPGSNQPQHF. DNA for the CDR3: TGTGCCTGGAGTCCCGGGAGCAATCAGCCCCAGCATTTT.